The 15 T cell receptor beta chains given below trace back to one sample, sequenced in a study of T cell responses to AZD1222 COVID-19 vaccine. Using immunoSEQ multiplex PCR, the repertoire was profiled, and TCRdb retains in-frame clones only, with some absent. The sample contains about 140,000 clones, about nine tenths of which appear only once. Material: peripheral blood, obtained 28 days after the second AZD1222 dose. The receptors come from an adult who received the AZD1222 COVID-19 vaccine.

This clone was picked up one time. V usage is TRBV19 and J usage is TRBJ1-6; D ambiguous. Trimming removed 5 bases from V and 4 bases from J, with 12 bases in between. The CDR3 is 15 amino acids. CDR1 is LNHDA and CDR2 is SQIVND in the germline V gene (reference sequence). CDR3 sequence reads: CASSEAAQYNSPLHF. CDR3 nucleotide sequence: TGTGCCAGTAGTGAAGCGGCTCAATATAATTCACCCCTCCACTTT.

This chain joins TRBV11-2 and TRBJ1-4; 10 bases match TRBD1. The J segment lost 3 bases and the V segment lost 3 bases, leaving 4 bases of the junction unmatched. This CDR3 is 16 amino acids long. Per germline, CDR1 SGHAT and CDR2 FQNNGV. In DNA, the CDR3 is TGTGCCAGCAGCTTTGACAGGGGGCGGGCTAATGAAAAACTGTTTTTT. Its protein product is CASSFDRGRANEKLFF.

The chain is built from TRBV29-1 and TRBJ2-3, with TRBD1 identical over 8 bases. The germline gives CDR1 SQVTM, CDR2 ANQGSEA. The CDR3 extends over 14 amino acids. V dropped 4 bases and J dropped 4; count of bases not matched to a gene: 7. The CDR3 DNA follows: TGCAGCGTTGTAGGGACAGGCCTCGCAGATACGCAGTATTTT. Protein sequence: CSVVGTGLADTQYF.

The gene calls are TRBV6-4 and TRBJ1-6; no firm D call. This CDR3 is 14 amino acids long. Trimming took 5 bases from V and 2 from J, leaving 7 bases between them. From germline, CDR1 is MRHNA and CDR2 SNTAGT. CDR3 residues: CASSLGTYNSPLHF. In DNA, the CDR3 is TGTGCCAGCAGTCTAGGGACCTATAATTCACCCCTCCACTTT.

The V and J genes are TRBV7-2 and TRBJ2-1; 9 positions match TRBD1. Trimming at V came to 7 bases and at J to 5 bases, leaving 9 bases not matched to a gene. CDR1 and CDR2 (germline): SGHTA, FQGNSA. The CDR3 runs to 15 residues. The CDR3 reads CASNLQGAHDNEQFF. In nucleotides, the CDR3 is TGTGCCAGCAACCTACAGGGGGCTCACGACAATGAGCAGTTCTTC. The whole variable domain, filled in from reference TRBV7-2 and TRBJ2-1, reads GAGVSQSPSNKVTEKGKDVELRCDPISGHTALYWYRQSLGQGLEFLIYFQGNSAPDKSGLPSDRFSAERTGGSVSTLTIQRTQQEDSAVYLCASNLQGAHDNEQFFGPGTRLTVL.

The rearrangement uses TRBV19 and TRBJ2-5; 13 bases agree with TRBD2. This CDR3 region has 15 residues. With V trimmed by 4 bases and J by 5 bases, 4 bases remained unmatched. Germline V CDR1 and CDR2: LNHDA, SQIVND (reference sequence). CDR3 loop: CASSRTSGSLETQYF. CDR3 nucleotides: TGTGCCAGTAGTAGGACTAGCGGGAGCCTTGAGACCCAGTACTTC.

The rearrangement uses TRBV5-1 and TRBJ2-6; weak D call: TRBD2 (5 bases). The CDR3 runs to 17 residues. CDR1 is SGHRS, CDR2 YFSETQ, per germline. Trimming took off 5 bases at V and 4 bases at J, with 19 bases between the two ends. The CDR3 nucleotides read TGCGCCAGCAGTACTGGACTCCGTTTTGGAGGGGCCAACGTCCTGACTTTC. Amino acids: CASSTGLRFGGANVLTF.

CDR3 DNA sequence: TGTGCCAGTAGTAGCCCGGGACGGCTGTTCTCTGGAAACACCATATATTTT. Its protein is CASSSPGRLFSGNTIYF. The chain carries TRBV19 and TRBJ1-3, with TRBD1 as a possible D gene (5 bases). V was shortened by 4 bases and J by 0 bases, with 16 bases between the two germline ends. The CDR3 contains 17 residues. Germline V gene sequence: CDR1 LNHDA, CDR2 SQIVND (reference sequence).

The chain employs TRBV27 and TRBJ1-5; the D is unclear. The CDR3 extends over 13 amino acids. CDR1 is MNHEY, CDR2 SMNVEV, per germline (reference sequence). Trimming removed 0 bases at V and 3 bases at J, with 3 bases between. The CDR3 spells CASSLSVNQPQHF. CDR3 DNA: TGTGCCAGCAGTTTATCGGTCAATCAGCCCCAGCATTTT.

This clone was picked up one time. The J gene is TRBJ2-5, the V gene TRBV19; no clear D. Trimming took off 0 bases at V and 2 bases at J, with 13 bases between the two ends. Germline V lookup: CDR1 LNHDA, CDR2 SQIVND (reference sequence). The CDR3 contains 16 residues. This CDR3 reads CASSIDGLSSQETQYF. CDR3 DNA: TGTGCCAGTAGTATAGACGGATTAAGTTCACAAGAGACCCAGTACTTC.

CDR3 DNA sequence: TGTGCCAGTAGTATAGAGCTAGCGGGGGTGGGGAATGAGCAGTTCTTC. It yields the protein CASSIELAGVGNEQFF. The J gene is TRBJ2-1, the V gene TRBV19; 10 bases are a match to TRBD2. Unmatched junction bases numbered 6, after V lost 0 bases and J lost 7 bases. Germline CDR1 LNHDA, CDR2 SQIVND (reference sequence). The CDR3 runs to 16 residues.

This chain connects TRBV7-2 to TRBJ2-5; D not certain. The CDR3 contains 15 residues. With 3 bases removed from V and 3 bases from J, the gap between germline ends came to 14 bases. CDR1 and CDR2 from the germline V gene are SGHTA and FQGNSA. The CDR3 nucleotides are TGTGCCAGCAGCTTGGGTGTGGCACCTGAAGAGACCCAGTACTTC. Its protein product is CASSLGVAPEETQYF.

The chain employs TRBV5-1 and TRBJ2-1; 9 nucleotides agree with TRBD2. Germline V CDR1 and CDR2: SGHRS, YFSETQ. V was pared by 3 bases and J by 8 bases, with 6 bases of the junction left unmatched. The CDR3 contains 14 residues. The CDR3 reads CASSSSSGRHEQFF. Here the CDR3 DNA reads TGCGCCAGCAGCTCATCGAGCGGGAGGCATGAGCAGTTCTTC.

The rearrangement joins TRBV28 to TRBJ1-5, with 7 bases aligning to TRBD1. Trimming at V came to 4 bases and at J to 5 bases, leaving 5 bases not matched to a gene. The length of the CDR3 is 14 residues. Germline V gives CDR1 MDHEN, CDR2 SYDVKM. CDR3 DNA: TGTGCCAGCAGTTCCCTCAGGGGGTATCAGCCCCAGCATTTT. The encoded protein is CASSSLRGYQPQHF.

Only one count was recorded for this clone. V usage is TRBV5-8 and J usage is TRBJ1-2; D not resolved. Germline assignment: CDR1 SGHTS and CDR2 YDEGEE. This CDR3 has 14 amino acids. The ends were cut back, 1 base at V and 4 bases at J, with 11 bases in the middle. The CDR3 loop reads CASSLSGALYGYTF. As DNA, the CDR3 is TGTGCCAGCAGCTTGAGCGGAGCCCTCTATGGCTACACCTTC.